Below, 13 T cell receptor beta chains from the same sample are listed, as sequenced in a study of tumor and adjacent non-tumor tissue in lung cancer. TCRbeta libraries were built with three rounds of nested PCR, modified from ARM-PCR. TCRdb re-called the multiplex PCR reads through MiXCR, storing one row per CDR3 protein. The sample shows 70,000 to 80,000 distinct CDR3 sequences, 55% to 80% of them seen only once. This sample's RNA came from whole unsorted tissue. Sequencing was carried out using lung tumor tissue. These receptors originate from a woman aged 40-49 years with non-small cell lung cancer.

This clonotype came up many times. V usage is TRBV29-1 and J usage is TRBJ1-3, with 8 bases lining up with TRBD1. CDR1 is SQVTM, CDR2 ANQGSEA, per germline. With V trimmed by 7 bases and J by 6 bases, 8 bases remained unmatched. This CDR3 comprises 13 residues. The CDR3 sequence is CSALGQAKNTIYF. CDR3 DNA: TGCAGCGCCTTGGGACAGGCAAAAAACACCATATATTTT.

Comment on this clonotype: One end of the junction varies from germline; a read error may be responsible. The V and J genes are TRBV6-9 and TRBJ2-3; D not certain. Germline V CDR1 and CDR2: MNHGY, SVAAGI. This CDR3 comprises 16 residues. The chain's CDR3 is CASSISAPRPQDTHYF. CDR3 nucleotide sequence: TGTGCCAGCAGTATATCAGCCCCCAGACCCCAGGATACGCATTATTTT.

As regards this clonotype: One end of the junction fails to match germline, which may point to a read error. This sequence joins TRBV11-1 and TRBJ2-7; 12 bases are shared with TRBD2. There are 16 residues in the CDR3. The germline V gene encodes CDR1 SGHAT and CDR2 FQDESV (reference sequence). The CDR3: CASSIGTSGLFYEKYF. The CDR3 DNA is TGTGCCAGCAGTATCGGGACTAGCGGGTTATTTTACGAGAAGTACTTC.

A word on this clonotype: With a much larger clone just one base away, this may be a read error. This chain connects TRBV5-1 to TRBJ2-1, with 9 bases identical to TRBD2. The germline gives CDR1 SGHRS, CDR2 YFSETQ. This CDR3 has 16 residues. V lost 0 bases, J lost 11 bases, and 12 bases stayed unmatched. CDR3: CASSLVPISGGNKQFF. For the CDR3, the DNA is TGCGCCAGCAGCTTGGTTCCTATCAGCGGGGGGAACAAGCAGTTCTTC.

Points on this clonotype: The junction shows a germline mismatch at one end, possibly a read error. The CDR3 loop is CASNLTVNTRELFF. The CDR3 nucleotides are TGTGCCAGCAACCTAACAGTGAACACCAGGGAGCTGTTTTTT. The chain joins TRBV11-3 to TRBJ2-2; D not certain. Per the germline V gene, CDR1 is SGHNT and CDR2 is YENEEA. The CDR3 length is 14 residues.

The chain uses TRBV13 and TRBJ2-5; D not certain. V dropped 1 base and J dropped 0 bases, with 15 bases sitting between them. Germline CDR1 reads PRHDT; CDR2 reads FYEKMQ (reference sequence). The length of the CDR3 is 17 residues. CDR3 bases: TGTGCCAGCAGCTTAGTTGGTTTTAGCTGGGACCAAGAGACCCAGTACTTC. Translating it yields CASSLVGFSWDQETQYF. Variable domain in full (rest from reference TRBV13 and TRBJ2-5): AAGVIQSPRHLIKEKRETATLKCYPIPRHDTVYWYQQGPGQDPQFLISFYEKMQSDKGSIPDRFSAQQFSDYHSELNMSSLELGDSALYFCASSLVGFSWDQETQYFGPGTRLLVL.

This clonotype has a count of ten or more. This chain links TRBV5-1 with TRBJ1-1, with D possibly matching TRBD1 (6 bases). The CDR3 length is 15 residues. Germline assignment: CDR1 SGHRS and CDR2 YFSETQ. Trimming took off 1 base at V and 0 bases at J, with 10 bases between the two ends. As DNA, the CDR3 is TGCGCCAGCAGCTTGCGAGGACAGATGAACACTGAAGCTTTCTTT. It yields the protein CASSLRGQMNTEAFF.

This rearrangement joins TRBV28 to TRBJ2-2, with a weak D call TRBD2 (5 bases). This CDR3 contains 13 residues. V was shortened by 2 bases and J by 4 bases, with 5 bases between the two germline ends. Germline V lookup: CDR1 MDHEN, CDR2 SYDVKM. The chain's CDR3 is CASSLRGTGELFF. The CDR3 bases are TGTGCCAGCAGTTTACGGGGCACCGGGGAGCTGTTTTTT. The full variable domain, in which reference TRBV28 and TRBJ2-2 provide the parts outside the CDR3, is DVKVTQSSRYLVKRTGEKVFLECVQDMDHENMFWYRQDPGLGLRLIYFSYDVKMKEKGDIPEGYSVSREKKERFSLILESASTNQTSMYLCASSLRGTGELFFGEGSRLTVL.

A remark on this clonotype: The CDR3 carries no conserved terminal phenylalanine or tryptophan, so it likely arises from a read error. The DNA is left out, because the CDR3 cannot be placed on it with certainty; the CDR3 is given as TCRdb lists it. This chain links TRBV10-2 with TRBJ2-7; TRBD1, the table's D call, was not compared with the DNA. The germline gives CDR1 WSHSY, CDR2 SAAADI. Termini included, the CDR3 measures 11 amino acids. The CDR3 region is CASQGTGTYNL.

Notes on this clonotype: Germline and junction disagree at one end, which may indicate a read error. The CDR3 protein is CANSDHRGGNSGQYF. The CDR3 bases are TGTGCCAACAGTGACCACCGGGGCGGCAACTCCGGGCAGTACTTC. This chain links TRBV6-1 with TRBJ2-7; D possibly matches TRBD1 or TRBD2 (5 bases each). CDR3 length: 15 amino acids. The germline CDR1 and CDR2 sequences are MNHNS and SASEGT.

Remarks on this clonotype: A single base separates this from a much larger clone, so it may be a read error. The J gene is TRBJ1-1, the V gene TRBV7-9, with 7 nucleotides matching TRBD1. This CDR3 region has 13 residues. The germline gives CDR1 SEHNR, CDR2 FQNEAQ (reference sequence). Trimming cost V 6 bases and J 3 bases; bases outside gene matches: 4. The CDR3 DNA reads TGTGCCAGCAGTGGACAGGTGTACACTGAAGCTTTCTTT. Residues: CASSGQVYTEAFF. Drawing the rest from reference TRBV7-9 and TRBJ1-1, the complete variable domain is DTGVSQNPRHKITKRGQNVTFRCDPISEHNRLYWYRQTLGQGPEFLTYFQNEAQLEKSRLLSDRFSAERPKGSFSTLEIQRTEQGDSAMYLCASSGQVYTEAFFGQGTRLTVV.

Details on this clonotype: The junction differs from germline at one of its ends, possibly a read error. J is TRBJ2-1 and V is TRBV11-2, with a tentative D call TRBD2 (5 bases). CDR1 SGHAT and CDR2 FQNNGV come from the germline V gene. The CDR3 length is 13 residues. Here the CDR3 reads CTSSLRGSVKQFF. The CDR3, as DNA: TGTACCAGCAGCTTACGAGGGTCTGTTAAGCAGTTCTTC.

About this clonotype itself: A junction end diverges from the germline sequence, so it may reflect a read error. V and J are TRBV4-1 and TRBJ2-7, with D perhaps TRBD2 (6 bases). The CDR3 length is 17 residues. Germline values: CDR1 MGHRA, CDR2 YSYEKL. This chain's CDR3 is CASGQPRETRGIYEQYF. For the CDR3, the DNA is TGCGCCAGCGGCCAACCCCGGGAGACAAGGGGCATCTACGAGCAGTACTTC.